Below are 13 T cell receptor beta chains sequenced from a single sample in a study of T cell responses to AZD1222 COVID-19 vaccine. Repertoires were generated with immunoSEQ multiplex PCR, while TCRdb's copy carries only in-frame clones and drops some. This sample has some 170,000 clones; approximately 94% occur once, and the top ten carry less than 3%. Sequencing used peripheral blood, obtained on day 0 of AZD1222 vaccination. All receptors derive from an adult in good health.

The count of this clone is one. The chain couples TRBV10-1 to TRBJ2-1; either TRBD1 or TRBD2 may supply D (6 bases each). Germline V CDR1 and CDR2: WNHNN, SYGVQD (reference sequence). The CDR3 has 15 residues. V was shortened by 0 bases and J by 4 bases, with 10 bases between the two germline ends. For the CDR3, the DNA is TGCGCCAGCAGTGAGTCGAGGGGGAGGTACAATGAGCAGTTCTTC. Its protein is CASSESRGRYNEQFF.

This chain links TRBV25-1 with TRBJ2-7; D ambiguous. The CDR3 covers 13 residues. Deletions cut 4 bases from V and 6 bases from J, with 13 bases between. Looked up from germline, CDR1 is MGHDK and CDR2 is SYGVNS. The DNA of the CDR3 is TGTGCCAGCAGTGTCGAGGTGGTGGGCGAGCAGTACTTC. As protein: CASSVEVVGEQYF.

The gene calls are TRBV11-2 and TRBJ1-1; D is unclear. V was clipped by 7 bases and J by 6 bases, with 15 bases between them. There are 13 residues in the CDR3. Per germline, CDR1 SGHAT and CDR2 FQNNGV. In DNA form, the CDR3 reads TGTGCCAGCAACCCCATCGGGAGAGCTGAAGCTTTCTTT. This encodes CASNPIGRAEAFF.

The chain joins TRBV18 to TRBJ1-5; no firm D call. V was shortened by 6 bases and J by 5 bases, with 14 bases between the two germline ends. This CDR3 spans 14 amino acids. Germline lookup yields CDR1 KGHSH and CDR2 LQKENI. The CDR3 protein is CASSRTGSDQPQHF. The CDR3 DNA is TGTGCCAGCTCTCGCACCGGGTCAGATCAGCCCCAGCATTTT.

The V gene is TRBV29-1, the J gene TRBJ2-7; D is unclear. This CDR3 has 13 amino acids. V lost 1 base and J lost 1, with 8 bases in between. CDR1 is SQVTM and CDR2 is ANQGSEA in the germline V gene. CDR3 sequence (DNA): TGCAGCGTTGAAGTGCCGGGTTCCTACGAGCAGTACTTC. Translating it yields CSVEVPGSYEQYF.

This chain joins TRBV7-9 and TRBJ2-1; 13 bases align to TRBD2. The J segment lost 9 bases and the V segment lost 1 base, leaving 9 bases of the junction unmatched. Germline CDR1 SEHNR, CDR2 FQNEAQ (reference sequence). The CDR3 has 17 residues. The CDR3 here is CASSLGTSGSRWGEQFF. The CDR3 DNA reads TGTGCCAGCAGCTTAGGGACTAGCGGGAGTCGTTGGGGTGAGCAGTTCTTC.

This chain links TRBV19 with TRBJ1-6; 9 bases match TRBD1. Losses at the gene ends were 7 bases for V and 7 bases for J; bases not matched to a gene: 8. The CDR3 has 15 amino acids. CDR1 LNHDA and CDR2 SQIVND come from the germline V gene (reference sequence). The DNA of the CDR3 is TGTGCCAGTACCCACACCGGGACAGGGAATTCACCCCTCCACTTT. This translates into CASTHTGTGNSPLHF.

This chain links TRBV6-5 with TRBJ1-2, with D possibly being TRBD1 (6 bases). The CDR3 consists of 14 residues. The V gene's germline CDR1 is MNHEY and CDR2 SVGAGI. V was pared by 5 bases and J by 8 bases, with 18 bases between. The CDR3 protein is CASSIKQGLNGYTF. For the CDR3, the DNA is TGTGCCAGCAGTATTAAACAGGGACTGAACGGCTACACCTTC.

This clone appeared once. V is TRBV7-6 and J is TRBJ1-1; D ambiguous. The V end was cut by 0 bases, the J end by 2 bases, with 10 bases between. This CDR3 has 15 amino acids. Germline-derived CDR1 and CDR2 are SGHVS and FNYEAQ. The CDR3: CASSLATGVNTEAFF. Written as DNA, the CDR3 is TGTGCCAGCAGCTTAGCGACGGGAGTAAACACTGAAGCTTTCTTT.

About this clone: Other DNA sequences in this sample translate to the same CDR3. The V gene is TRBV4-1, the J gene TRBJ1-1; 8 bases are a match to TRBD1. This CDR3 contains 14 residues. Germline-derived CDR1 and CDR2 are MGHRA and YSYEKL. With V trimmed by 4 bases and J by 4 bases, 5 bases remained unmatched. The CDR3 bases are TGCGCCAGCAGCCTTCAGGGGGCGGGCACTGAAGCTTTCTTT. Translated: CASSLQGAGTEAFF.

CDR3 sequence reads: CASSQEGQTDTQYF. The CDR3 bases are TGCGCCAGCAGCCAAGAAGGGCAAACAGATACGCAGTATTTT. The chain is built from TRBV4-1 and TRBJ2-3; D unresolved. Germline V gene sequence: CDR1 MGHRA, CDR2 YSYEKL. There are 14 residues in the CDR3. With 0 bases removed from V and 3 bases from J, the gap between germline ends came to 7 bases.

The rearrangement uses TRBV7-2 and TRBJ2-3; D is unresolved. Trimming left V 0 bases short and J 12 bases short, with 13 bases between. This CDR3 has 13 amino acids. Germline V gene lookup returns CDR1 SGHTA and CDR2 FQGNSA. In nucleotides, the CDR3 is TGTGCCAGCAGCTTAGCGCTCGTAGCCGCTCAGTATTTT. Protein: CASSLALVAAQYF.

CDR3 sequence: CASSTDRGHYEQYF. CDR3 bases: TGTGCCAGTAGTACGGACAGGGGTCACTACGAGCAGTACTTC. This sequence joins TRBV19 and TRBJ2-7; TRBD1 agrees at 9 bases. Germline V gene lookup returns CDR1 LNHDA and CDR2 SQIVND (reference sequence). V was clipped by 4 bases and J by 3 bases; unmatched bases: 4. The CDR3 runs to 14 residues.